Only a few counts were recorded for the clone carrying this TCR beta chain. Its antigen is undetermined. What was sequenced were expressed TCRB transcripts, since all of the isolated RNA had been reverse transcribed. Here immunoSEQ multiplex PCR was the method, and the copy in TCRdb shows in-frame clones only, minus some. Of roughly 140,000 clones in the sample, roughly 11% are singletons; the top ten hold roughly 2%. The entry originates in a study of beta chain features in type 1 diabetes. The V gene lost 6 bases and the J gene lost 0 bases, with 11 bases spanning the gap. The CDR3 runs to 15 residues. The germline CDR1 and CDR2 sequences are MNHNS and SASEGT. Findings and limits, study-wide: The study found moderately but significantly shorter TCRB CDR3s in all four CD4+ subsets of Type 1 diabetes patients.

This chain connects TRBV6-1 to TRBJ2-2, with D perhaps matching TRBD1 (5 bases). The specimen sequenced was central memory CD4+ T cells from blood. The receptor was derived from a young man in good health. The CDR3 bases are TGTGCCAGCAGACCCGACAGTACGAACACCGGGGAGCTGTTTTTT. Its translation is CASRPDSTNTGELFF.